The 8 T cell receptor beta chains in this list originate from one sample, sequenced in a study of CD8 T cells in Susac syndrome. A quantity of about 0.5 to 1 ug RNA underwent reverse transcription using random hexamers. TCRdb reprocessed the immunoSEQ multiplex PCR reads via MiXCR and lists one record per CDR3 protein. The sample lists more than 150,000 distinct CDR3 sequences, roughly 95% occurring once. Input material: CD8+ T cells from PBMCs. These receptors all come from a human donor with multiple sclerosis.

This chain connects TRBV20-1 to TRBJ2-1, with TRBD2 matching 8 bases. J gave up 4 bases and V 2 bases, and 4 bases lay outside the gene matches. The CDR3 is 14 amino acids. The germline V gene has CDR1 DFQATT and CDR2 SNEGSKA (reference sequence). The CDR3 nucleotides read TGCAGTGCTAGACCCGGGGGGGCGTACAATGAGCAGTTCTTC. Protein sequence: CSARPGGAYNEQFF.

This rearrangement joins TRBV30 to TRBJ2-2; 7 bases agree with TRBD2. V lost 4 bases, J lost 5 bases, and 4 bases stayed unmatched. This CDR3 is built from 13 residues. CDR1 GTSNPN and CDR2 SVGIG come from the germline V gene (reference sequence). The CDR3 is CAWTAGGTGELFF. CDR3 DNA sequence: TGTGCCTGGACTGCCGGGGGGACCGGGGAGCTGTTTTTT.

The DNA for the CDR3 is TGTGCCAGCAGCTCCAGCGGGGGCCAAGAGACCCAGTACTTC. Protein sequence: CASSSSGGQETQYF. The rearrangement uses TRBV6-5 and TRBJ2-5; 8 bases agree with TRBD2. The CDR3 runs 14 residues. Germline CDR1 is MNHEY and CDR2 is SVGAGI. The ends lost 6 bases at V and 1 base at J; junction bases unmatched: 4.

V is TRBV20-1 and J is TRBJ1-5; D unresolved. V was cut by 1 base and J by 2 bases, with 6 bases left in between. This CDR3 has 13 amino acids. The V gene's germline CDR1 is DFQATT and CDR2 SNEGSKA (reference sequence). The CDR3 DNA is TGCAGTGCTAGAGGGCTTGGCAATCAGCCCCAGCATTTT. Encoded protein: CSARGLGNQPQHF.

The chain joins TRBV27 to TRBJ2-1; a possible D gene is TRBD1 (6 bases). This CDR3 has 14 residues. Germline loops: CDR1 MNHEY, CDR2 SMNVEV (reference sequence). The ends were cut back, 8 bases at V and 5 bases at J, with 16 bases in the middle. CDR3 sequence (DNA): TGTGCCAGCGGACACCCGGGACACCACAATGAGCAGTTCTTC. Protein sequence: CASGHPGHHNEQFF.

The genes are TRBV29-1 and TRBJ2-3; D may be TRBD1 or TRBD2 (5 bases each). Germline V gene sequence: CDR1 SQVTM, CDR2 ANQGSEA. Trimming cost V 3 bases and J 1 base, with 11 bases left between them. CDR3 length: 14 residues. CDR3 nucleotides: TGCAGCGTTGAGGACGGGACGCGCACAGATACGCAGTATTTT. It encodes CSVEDGTRTDTQYF.

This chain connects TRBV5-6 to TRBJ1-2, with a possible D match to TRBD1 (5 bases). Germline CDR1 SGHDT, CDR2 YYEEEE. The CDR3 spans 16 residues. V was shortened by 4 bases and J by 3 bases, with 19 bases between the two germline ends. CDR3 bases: TGTGCCAGCAGCCTCGGGGGATCTGCTAGTTACTATGGCTACACCTTC. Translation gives CASSLGGSASYYGYTF.

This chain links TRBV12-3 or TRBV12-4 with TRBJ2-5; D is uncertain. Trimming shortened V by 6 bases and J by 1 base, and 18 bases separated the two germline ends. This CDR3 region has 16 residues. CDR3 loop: CASSTKPPTLQETQYF. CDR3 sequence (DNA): TGTGCCAGCAGCACGAAACCGCCGACCCTCCAAGAGACCCAGTACTTC.